A selection of T cell receptor beta chains follows, all from one sample in a study of shared clonotypes between healthy human individuals. Method: immunoSEQ multiplex PCR; TCRdb's copy keeps in-frame clones and lacks some. The data show roughly 2.1 million clones, about 93% seen once. The sequenced sample consisted of naive CD8+ T cells from PBMCs. These receptors all stem from a young man in good health. Some clones in this sample may be carry-over from other donors' samples. Each CDR3 is given with its conserved first and last residue. The D gene is left open where the match is weak. Some rows have no size entry. The others give once, few or many, or a class for an expanded clone.

CDR3nt: TGTGCCAGCAGCTTCCTCTTTTGGACAGAGAACACCGGGGAGCTGTTTTTT
CDR3aa: CASSFLFWTENTGELFF
j_gene: TRBJ2-2
v_gene: TRBV5-6
len: 17
d_gene: -
abundance: -

CDR3nt: TGTGCCAGCAGCGTAGTTTTCGGTGAGGCAAGTCGAGCCCCTAGAAGCGAGCAGTACTTC
CDR3aa: CASSVVFGEASRAPRSEQYF
j_gene: TRBJ2-7
v_gene: TRBV9
len: 20
d_gene: -
abundance: -

CDR3nt: TGTGCCAGCAGCATTCAAGAGACCCAGTACTTC
CDR3aa: CASSIQETQYF
j_gene: TRBJ2-5
v_gene: TRBV7-9
len: 11
d_gene: -
abundance: -

CDR3nt: TGCGCCAGCAGCGCAGAGCGGACTAGCGGCATCTACGAGCAGTACTTC
CDR3aa: CASSAERTSGIYEQYF
j_gene: TRBJ2-7
v_gene: TRBV5-1
len: 16
d_gene: TRBD2
abundance: -

CDR3nt: TGTGCCAGCAGTTCCGAGGGGGGGGCCTTTGAAGCTTTCTTT
CDR3aa: CASSSEGGAFEAFF
j_gene: TRBJ1-1
v_gene: TRBV27
len: 14
d_gene: -
abundance: -

CDR3nt: TGCAGCGCCCGCCTGGGGACAGGGCCCCTGGGATGGGAGCAGTACTTC
CDR3aa: CSARLGTGPLGWEQYF
j_gene: TRBJ2-7
v_gene: TRBV29-1
len: 16
d_gene: TRBD1
abundance: -

CDR3nt: TGTGCCAGCAGCTCATTGCTAGAAAATACGCAGTATTTT
CDR3aa: CASSSLLENTQYF
j_gene: TRBJ2-3
v_gene: TRBV7-6
len: 13
d_gene: -
abundance: -

CDR3nt: TGCGCCAGCAGCCAAGACTATGGACGGAGCAATCAGCCCCAGCATTTT
CDR3aa: CASSQDYGRSNQPQHF
j_gene: TRBJ1-5
v_gene: TRBV4-1
len: 16
d_gene: -
abundance: -

CDR3nt: TGTGCCAGCAGCACGAGGGAAATCGACAATGAGCAGTTCTTC
CDR3aa: CASSTREIDNEQFF
j_gene: TRBJ2-1
v_gene: TRBV5-8
len: 14
d_gene: -
abundance: -

CDR3nt: TGTGCCACCAGCCCTTCACTTGGTTTTTACAATGAGCAGTTCTTC
CDR3aa: CATSPSLGFYNEQFF
j_gene: TRBJ2-1
v_gene: TRBV15
len: 15
d_gene: -
abundance: -

CDR3nt: TGTGCCAGCAGCTCGGACAGAATGAACACTGAAGCTTTCTTT
CDR3aa: CASSSDRMNTEAFF
j_gene: TRBJ1-1
v_gene: TRBV7-9
len: 14
d_gene: -
abundance: -

CDR3nt: TGTGCCAGCAGCGTAGATAGCGGGAGTCTCGGGGATACGCAGTATTTT
CDR3aa: CASSVDSGSLGDTQYF
j_gene: TRBJ2-3
v_gene: TRBV9
len: 16
d_gene: TRBD2
abundance: -

CDR3nt: TGTGCCAGCAGTGACCCAATTGACAGGGTATACGAGCAGTACTTC
CDR3aa: CASSDPIDRVYEQYF
j_gene: TRBJ2-7
v_gene: TRBV2
len: 15
d_gene: TRBD1
abundance: -

CDR3nt: TGTGCCAGCGCGACAGATACGCAGTATTTT
CDR3aa: CASATDTQYF
j_gene: TRBJ2-3
v_gene: TRBV7-9
len: 10
d_gene: -
abundance: -

CDR3nt: TGCAGCGTTGAAGGCACAGATACGCAGTATTTT
CDR3aa: CSVEGTDTQYF
j_gene: TRBJ2-3
v_gene: TRBV29-1
len: 11
d_gene: -
abundance: -

CDR3nt: TGTGCCAGCAAGCTTTCAGTGGGGACCTACGAGCAGTACTTC
CDR3aa: CASKLSVGTYEQYF
j_gene: TRBJ2-7
v_gene: TRBV27
len: 14
d_gene: -
abundance: -

CDR3nt: TGTGCCAGCAGTACCCCTCTTAACGGCCAGGGCGAGCAGTACTTC
CDR3aa: CASSTPLNGQGEQYF
j_gene: TRBJ2-7
v_gene: TRBV28
len: 15
d_gene: -
abundance: -

CDR3nt: TGTGCCAGCAGCTTAGTCTTTAGCGGCCGGAGCTCCTACAATGAGCAGTTCTTC
CDR3aa: CASSLVFSGRSSYNEQFF
j_gene: TRBJ2-1
v_gene: TRBV7-6
len: 18
d_gene: -
abundance: -

CDR3nt: TGTGCCAGCAGTTTATACTCGCGCGGTACGCAGTATTTT
CDR3aa: CASSLYSRGTQYF
j_gene: TRBJ2-3
v_gene: TRBV28
len: 13
d_gene: -
abundance: -

CDR3nt: TGTGCCAGCAGTGAAGCGGGCGGACAGGGGGCAGGAGATACGCAGTATTTT
CDR3aa: CASSEAGGQGAGDTQYF
j_gene: TRBJ2-3
v_gene: TRBV2
len: 17
d_gene: TRBD1
abundance: -

CDR3nt: TGTGCCAGCAGCGTAGACGCGAACACCGGGGAGCTGTTTTTT
CDR3aa: CASSVDANTGELFF
j_gene: TRBJ2-2
v_gene: TRBV7-3
len: 14
d_gene: -
abundance: -

CDR3nt: TGTGCCAGCAGCTTCCTTCGTGGTTACGAGCAGTACTTC
CDR3aa: CASSFLRGYEQYF
j_gene: TRBJ2-7
v_gene: TRBV7-2
len: 13
d_gene: -
abundance: -

CDR3nt: TGTGCCAGCTCACCAATCGCGAGTCCGAGCTCCTACAATGAGCAGTTCTTC
CDR3aa: CASSPIASPSSYNEQFF
j_gene: TRBJ2-1
v_gene: TRBV18
len: 17
d_gene: -
abundance: -

CDR3nt: TGTGCCAGCAGCCCCCCCCCGGCAGGGACGGATCAGCCCCAGCATTTT
CDR3aa: CASSPPPAGTDQPQHF
j_gene: TRBJ1-5
v_gene: TRBV7-9
len: 16
d_gene: -
abundance: -

CDR3nt: TGTGCCATCAGGTTCGGGACAGAGCTAAACTATGGCTACACCTTC
CDR3aa: CAIRFGTELNYGYTF
j_gene: TRBJ1-2
v_gene: TRBV10-3
len: 15
d_gene: TRBD1
abundance: -

CDR3nt: TGTGCCAGCAGCTCCGTTAGCGGGGTGGGGAATGAGCAGTTCTTC
CDR3aa: CASSSVSGVGNEQFF
j_gene: TRBJ2-1
v_gene: TRBV7-9
len: 15
d_gene: TRBD2
abundance: -

CDR3nt: TGTGCCAGCAGCCCCCTGGCCAGCGGCGAGCAGTACTTC
CDR3aa: CASSPLASGEQYF
j_gene: TRBJ2-7
v_gene: TRBV7-9
len: 13
d_gene: -
abundance: few

CDR3nt: TGTGCCAGCAGTTCGGGGACTAGCGGACTCACAGATACGCAGTATTTT
CDR3aa: CASSSGTSGLTDTQYF
j_gene: TRBJ2-3
v_gene: TRBV27
len: 16
d_gene: TRBD2
abundance: -

CDR3nt: TGTGCCAGCAGCCACCCAAAGAACACTGAAGCTTTCTTT
CDR3aa: CASSHPKNTEAFF
j_gene: TRBJ1-1
v_gene: TRBV11-2
len: 13
d_gene: -
abundance: -

CDR3nt: TGTGCCAGCAGTGAGCGGTCCCTAGCGGGAGGCCCCTACGAGCAGTACTTC
CDR3aa: CASSERSLAGGPYEQYF
j_gene: TRBJ2-7
v_gene: TRBV27
len: 17
d_gene: TRBD2
abundance: -

CDR3nt: TGTGCCAGCAGCGTAGTGCCCGGAGCTGGAAACACCATATATTTT
CDR3aa: CASSVVPGAGNTIYF
j_gene: TRBJ1-3
v_gene: TRBV9
len: 15
d_gene: -
abundance: -

CDR3nt: TGTGCCAGCAGTCCCACCCCAGGGTATAACTATGGCTACACCTTC
CDR3aa: CASSPTPGYNYGYTF
j_gene: TRBJ1-2
v_gene: TRBV27
len: 15
d_gene: -
abundance: -

CDR3nt: TGCGCCAGCAGCCCCGATTTAGCTGACGAGCAGTACTTC
CDR3aa: CASSPDLADEQYF
j_gene: TRBJ2-7
v_gene: TRBV5-1
len: 13
d_gene: -
abundance: -

CDR3nt: TGCGCCAGCGGGACAGGAGACTACAATGAGCAGTTCTTC
CDR3aa: CASGTGDYNEQFF
j_gene: TRBJ2-1
v_gene: TRBV5-1
len: 13
d_gene: TRBD1
abundance: once

CDR3nt: TGTGCCAGCAGTACTGGACAGCGGCGCCAAGCCATGAACACTGAAGCTTTCTTT
CDR3aa: CASSTGQRRQAMNTEAFF
j_gene: TRBJ1-1
v_gene: TRBV28
len: 18
d_gene: -
abundance: -

CDR3nt: TGTGCCAGCAGCCTTTCCGGGACAGACTTATCGGTCTATGGCTACACCTTC
CDR3aa: CASSLSGTDLSVYGYTF
j_gene: TRBJ1-2
v_gene: TRBV9
len: 17
d_gene: TRBD1
abundance: -

CDR3nt: TGTGCCAGCAGCGACGGGGGGTACACCATATATTTT
CDR3aa: CASSDGGYTIYF
j_gene: TRBJ1-3
v_gene: TRBV5-4
len: 12
d_gene: -
abundance: -

CDR3nt: TGTGCCAGCAGTCAACAGGGTCTCGAGCCGGGGTTCTTC
CDR3aa: CASSQQGLEPGFF
j_gene: TRBJ2-1
v_gene: TRBV27
len: 13
d_gene: -
abundance: -

CDR3nt: TGTGCCAGCAGCTTAGTCTCACATGGTGAAAAACTGTTTTTT
CDR3aa: CASSLVSHGEKLFF
j_gene: TRBJ1-4
v_gene: TRBV7-8
len: 14
d_gene: -
abundance: -

CDR3nt: TGTGCCAGCAGTGGATCGGACAGGGGGTACCAAGAGACCCAGTACTTC
CDR3aa: CASSGSDRGYQETQYF
j_gene: TRBJ2-5
v_gene: TRBV28
len: 16
d_gene: TRBD1
abundance: -

CDR3nt: TGTGCCAGCAGCACGAATTTACAGGGGGAATACACAGATACGCAGTATTTT
CDR3aa: CASSTNLQGEYTDTQYF
j_gene: TRBJ2-3
v_gene: TRBV7-3
len: 17
d_gene: TRBD1
abundance: once